This TCR beta chain was documented in a study of cytomegalovirus exposure and HLA in healthy donors (dated by TCRdb to the late 2010s). For the study in its entirety: In an earlier analysis of around 540 of the donors, about 270 Gb of sequence data and about 110 million unique TCR beta sequences from 150 million to 200 million T cells were reported. A later genetic analysis used genome-wide SNP genotypes for about 55% of the 666 donors, treating that subset as a discovery cohort. The later analysis used no new phenotypic data to find candidate immune exposures, relying instead on TCR beta sequences and their occurrence across donors. In a later analysis, previously published TCR beta repertoires from 666 donors were re-analyzed and high-resolution HLA genotyping was added so that TCR occurrence patterns could be studied. The study aimed to test whether cataloging public T cell receptors could reveal signatures of past pathogen exposure. An early release that covered about 600 HLA-typed donors contained approximately 290 gigabases of sequencing data and roughly 84 million unique TCR sequences. Typing coverage varied by locus: roughly 629-630 donors for A, B, C, DRB1 and DQB1; approximately 500 for DQA1; about 600 for DPA1; roughly 450 for DPB1. To predict cytomegalovirus infection status, the study brought together high-throughput TCR immunosequencing, statistical association of individual TCRs with disease status, and machine learning. An earlier analysis of approximately 580 of the donors used high-throughput TCR beta sequencing to judge whether each TCR beta V gene segment behaved as functional or pseudogenic. Of the roughly 430 genotyped donors, roughly 85% fell in the genetic ancestry cluster associated with self-reported Caucasian donors. Donor age, sex, ethnicity and CMV serostatus were compiled together with the repertoire data. The T cell repertoires of 700 or so subjects were profiled by immunosequencing and related to cytomegalovirus serostatus. Across some 400 genotyped donors of the cohort, an average of approximately 220,000 unique TCR beta nucleotide sequences per donor were sequenced, and around 19% of those sequences were non-productive. Roughly 5 DR-DQ haplotypes were handled as single units for association and clustering because linkage in the cohort was strong. Every repertoire in the discovery cohort had been generated on one and the same sequencing platform. Both class I and class II loci were covered by HLA typing, at four-digit resolution. Besides the first cohort of 666 subjects, a separate validation cohort made up of 120 different subjects was used. Results and caveats for the whole study, not just this receptor: The cohort was sequenced for TCR beta chains only, and without alpha or paired-chain data the features that could be detected were limited. Assigning TCR associations to individual alleles was difficult when HLA alleles, especially DR and DQ, strongly co-occurred. V-gene and J-gene trimming of TCR beta chains was associated with a missense DCLRE1C variant in a later genetic analysis, and the association was replicated in an independent cohort. A later analysis found that most CMV-associated TCR beta chains appeared HLA-restricted, with HLA associations seemingly driven largely by CMV exposure. A further reported finding was that TCR beta sequences accurately predicted the HLA-A and HLA-B alleles for most subjects in the first cohort. According to the authors, the approach could potentially be generalized to other disease states and immunological phenotypes. Several of the top co-occurrence clusters appeared to be linked to parvovirus B19, influenza, CMV and Epstein-Barr virus, according to a later analysis. The classifier was reported to diagnose cytomegalovirus status with high specificity and sensitivity in both the original cohort and the validation cohort. A later analysis associated around 16,000 TCR beta sequences with specific HLA alleles at a false discovery rate of 0.05. In a later analysis, HLA-associated TCR beta chains were found to be more clonally expanded and to have lower generation probabilities than equally common non-associated chains. In an earlier analysis of fewer than 700 of the donors, most TCR beta V segments appeared in productive rearrangements about 87% or about 30% of the time, broadly matching IMGT annotations. In a later analysis, TCR association rates were found to vary across HLA loci, with the most associated TCRs seen for DRB1 alleles and the fewest for HLA-C alleles. Correlated functional status among segregating V segments might be attributable to linkage disequilibrium, but an unknown experimental factor could not be ruled out. The sequencing pipeline was judged likely to have produced a cluster of highly shared sequence variants as a technical artifact. In vitro tests confirmed that a few of the cytomegalovirus-associated TCR beta chains recognize cytomegalovirus antigens. While some public TCRs were present in many individuals, most TCR sequences turned up only very rarely across donors. A total of 150 to 200 TCR beta chains were listed by the study as associated with cytomegalovirus. Roughly uniform sequencing depth across donors was assumed in presence/absence analyses, although this assumption may not hold. The only immune exposure information available for the cohort was CMV serostatus. Because counts were too low, some 16 rarely observed V segments, including chromosome 9 orphons, were excluded from the earlier analysis of several hundred of the donors. Because HLA typing was missing for some donors at each locus, association tests included only the typed subset. According to a later genetic analysis, donors in an Asian-associated ancestry cluster had fewer N-insertions in productive TCRs than the approximately 610-donor mean.

Library construction relied on the immunoSEQ multiplex PCR assay. A mixture of 60 forward primers for TCR Vbeta segments and 13 reverse primers for TCR Jbeta segments was used in the multiplex PCR. The CDR3 region of rearranged TCR beta genes was amplified from genomic DNA with a multiplex PCR assay. Amplified TCR beta libraries were sequenced as 87-base-pair reads on the Illumina HiSeq System. Per the original workflow: A later analysis tallied approximately 87 million unique TCR beta chains across the 666 repertoires, and some 10 million of those chains were shared by two or more donors. Raw reads were error-corrected and collapsed into unique sequences by a nearest-neighbor algorithm in which closely related sequences were merged to remove PCR and sequencing errors. To assign V, D and J gene segments, CDR3 sequences were aligned to IMGT reference sequences. Each retained sequence needed at least a six-nucleotide match to both a V gene segment and a J gene segment. A rearrangement counted as productive if the CDR3 had no stop codons and remained in frame with V and J, and every other rearrangement counted as non-productive. Following IMGT convention, CDR3 was defined as the stretch from the second conserved V-encoded cysteine up to the conserved J-encoded phenylalanine. The earlier analysis of some 580 of the donors excluded any sequence lacking an unambiguous match to a single V gene segment. In an earlier analysis of 500 to 750 of the donors, V segments were called functional above 56.7% productive rearrangements and were called segregating when the between-donor standard deviation exceeded 5%. A statistical classification framework was built for diagnosing cytomegalovirus status from the catalog of TCR beta chain sequences. In a later analysis, V and J genes were assigned by comparing TCR nucleotide sequences against IMGT/GENE-DB human TR gene sequences. The TCRdist pipeline was used in a later analysis to assign CDR3 sequences and most-parsimonious VDJ recombination scenarios. A later analysis defined each TCR beta chain by its CDR3 amino acid sequence plus V-gene family, and excluded reads lacking a unique V-gene family. As a way to deal with suspected cross-contamination and a sequencing artifact, a later analysis dropped roughly 620 nucleotide sequences that were highly shared and had low generation probability. In a later analysis, a clonal expansion index for each public chain was calculated from normalized within-repertoire ranks of inferred template counts. Generation probabilities in a later analysis came from a VDJ recombination model fitted to out-of-frame rearrangements, and those results were checked against IGoR. In a later analysis, TCR-TCR, TCR-HLA and TCR-CMV co-occurrence was scored with hypergeometric tests, and a repertoire-size bias correction was applied to TCR pairs. To estimate false discovery rates, a later analysis permuted the HLA or CMV assignments 20 times. In a later analysis, co-occurring TCRs were grouped using DBSCAN, with TCRdist sequence similarity added in when clustering inside HLA-allele-positive subsets. Repertoires with fewer than 30,000 or more than 120,000 public chains were left out of co-occurrence clustering, as were about 5 repertoires with anomalous nucleotide sharing. Entries here come from immuneACCESS through TCRdb and include only in-frame sequences with V and J called. Some clones fail to appear in such tables; in the studies checked, an unresolved V gene covers under half of the shortfall, and the cause of the remainder is unknown. Clone size and V and J calls were adopted from that table, with D and trimming inferred from the DNA. The sample data list about 170,000 clones, and more than 60% of these were observed just once. Around 3.1% of the sample is taken by the ten largest.

Points on this clone: Its antigen is unknown. Per-base qualities were not stored, and no clone one base away is much larger.

The cohort consisted of hundreds of healthy bone marrow donors. All cohort members were sampled while nominally healthy, although unrecorded immune exposures were likely present. The donor tested CMV seropositive, placing the donor among the 289 seropositive members of the cohort. Each donor provided a peripheral blood sample, and peripheral blood mononuclear cells were used for TCR beta sequencing. Genomic DNA was extracted from the blood cell samples with the Qiagen DNeasy Blood Extraction Kit. The specimen was PBMCs. The sequence came from a woman in her fifties or sixties in good health and CMV-seropositive.

The CDR3 protein sequence reads: CASSQDRDGYTF. Read as DNA, the sequence is TGTGCCAGCTCACAGGACAGGGATGGCTACACCTTC. The sequence links TRBV18 to TRBJ1-2; TRBD1 agrees with 8 junctional bases. CDR1 is given as KGHSH and CDR2 as LQKENI, both from the germline V gene. CDR3 length: 12 amino acids, cysteine to phenylalanine. Kept here is only the CDR3 DNA, which spans 36 bases and is read in frame from base 1. From V the trimming removes 4 bases and from J it removes 6 bases, while the gene matches leave 1 base of the junction unaccounted for.